Below are 2 T cell receptor beta chains sequenced from a single sample in a study of control samples from healthy donors and cancer patients. Profiling relied on immunoSEQ multiplex PCR, and the TCRdb table lists in-frame clones only, not all of them. The data contain about 120,000 clones, 89% of them seen just once; the ten biggest clones take up around 40%. Sequenced input: blood. The receptors come from a man in his fifties or sixties in good health.

The chain employs TRBV3-1 (or the pseudogene TRBV3-2) and TRBJ1-2; possible D gene TRBD1, 5 bases. V lost 7 bases and J lost 6, with 15 bases in between. Germline V gene lookup returns CDR1 LGHDT and CDR2 YNNKEL (reference sequence). The CDR3 runs 13 residues. The CDR3 nucleotides are TGTGCCAGCACCCTCAAGGGAGGGGATGGCTACACCTTC. Translation gives CASTLKGGDGYTF.

The rearrangement links TRBV9 to TRBJ2-3; D uncertain. Germline V CDR1 and CDR2: SGDLS, YYNGEE. Deletions cut 0 bases from V and 5 bases from J, with 7 bases between. The CDR3 spans 13 residues. The CDR3 DNA reads as TGTGCCAGCAGCGTAGCTCCCGGAGATACGCAGTATTTT. Its protein product is CASSVAPGDTQYF. Full variable domain (missing parts from reference TRBV9 and TRBJ2-3): DSGVTQTPKHLITATGQRVTLRCSPRSGDLSVYWYQQSLDQGLQFLIQYYNGEERAKGNILERFSAQQFPDLHSELNLSSLELGDSALYFCASSVAPGDTQYFGPGTRLTVL.